The present T cell receptor (beta chain) was sequenced within a study of T cell repertoires in cytomegalovirus infection. Study summary: CMV infection together with matching HLA type was indicated by public TCR beta signatures. Regarding the study as a whole: CMV-specific TCR beta clonotypes restricted by HLA-C dominated the ex vivo response.

TCRdb passed the reads through MiXCR, listing each CDR3 protein once. The sample has approximately 100,000 distinct CDR3 sequences; 23% are singletons. A word on this clonotype: Antigen specificity is unknown.

Trimming pared 2 bases from V and 5 bases from J, leaving 9 bases between. The V gene's germline CDR1 is MNHEY and CDR2 SVGEGT. This CDR3 spans 13 amino acids. The J gene is TRBJ1-1, the V gene TRBV6-2 or TRBV6-3; tentatively, D is TRBD1 (5 bases). The sequenced sample was CD8+ T cells from PBMCs. The source is a human donor in good health (CMV status not recorded). Some clones in this sample may be carry-over from other donors' samples. The CDR3 loop is CASSYPTATEAFF. The CDR3 DNA reads TGTGCCAGCAGTTACCCGACAGCTACTGAAGCTTTCTTT.